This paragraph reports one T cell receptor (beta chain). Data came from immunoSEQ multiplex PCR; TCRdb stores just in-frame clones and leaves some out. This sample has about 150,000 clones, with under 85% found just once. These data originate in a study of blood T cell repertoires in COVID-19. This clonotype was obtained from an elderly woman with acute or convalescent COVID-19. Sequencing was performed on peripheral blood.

The CDR3 loop is CSVEDGELVGNTIYF. The CDR3 DNA reads TGCAGCGTTGAAGACGGGGAGTTGGTGGGAAACACCATATATTTT. The chain couples TRBV29-1 to TRBJ1-3, with D uncertain. This CDR3 has 15 residues. With 0 bases removed from V and 4 bases from J, the gap between germline ends came to 13 bases. From germline, CDR1 is SQVTM and CDR2 ANQGSEA. Full variable domain (missing parts from reference TRBV29-1 and TRBJ1-3): SAVISQKPSRDICQRGTSLTIQCQVDSQVTMMFWYRQQPGQSLTLIATANQGSEATYESGFVIDKFPISRPNLTFSTLTVSNMSPEDSSIYLCSVEDGELVGNTIYFGEGSWLTVV.